A single TCR beta chain is shown here with its context. There is no known antigen for this receptor. A much larger clone sits a single nucleotide away, making a read error possible. The CDR3 numbers 15 residues from cysteine through phenylalanine. Just the 45-base CDR3 DNA is kept, in frame starting at base 1. CDR1 and CDR2, looked up from the germline V gene (reference sequence), are SEHNR and FQNEAQ. The data derive from a study of blood T cells in healthy people across ages (dated by TCRdb to between 2015 and 2017). The study in broad terms: In model experiments, template switching captured roughly one uniquely barcoded TCR beta cDNA molecule for every two T cells. The study measured age-related changes in TCR beta repertoire diversity using deep sequencing normalized with unique cDNA molecular identifiers. Donors were grouped into four age groups: young (average approximately 15 years), middle-aged (about 40), aged (around 66) and long-lived (approximately 75). Donors of different ages were randomly distributed across sequencing lanes to avoid experimental bias. For two donors (one aged 18 to 29 and one aged 80 or older), the study analyzed two additional independent replicas of 1 million unique cDNA reads from the same blood draw. The investigation overall reported the following: Estimates of total diversity from one million sequenced T cells were regarded as lower bounds and underestimates. Since profiling was done on bulk unsorted PBMCs, naive and antigen-experienced compartments could not be conclusively compared. Observed TCR beta diversity per million T cells fell roughly linearly with age, and a significant reduction was already apparent by age roughly 41. A strong correlation was found between observed TCR beta diversity and the percentage of naive T cells measured by flow cytometry. Because donor CMV infection status was unknown, age-related changes in expanded clonotypes were potentially confounded. Compared with the aged group, the long-lived group had more naive CD4+ T cells, fewer expanded clones and increased TCR diversity, a pattern suggesting age selection.

Donors were 39 systemically healthy Caucasian individuals from Russia aged about 6 to 100 years. About 10 milliliters of peripheral blood were collected from each donor into EDTA-treated Vacutainer tubes. Ficoll-Paque density-gradient centrifugation was used to isolate PBMCs, with at least 6 million obtained per sample. Total RNA, at least 6 micrograms per sample, was extracted from PBMCs with Trizol reagent. The percentages of naive CD45RAhigh/CD27high T cells were determined by flow cytometry on a PBMC aliquot from every donor. To prepare the library, 5' RACE was applied. TCRdb names Illumina HiSeq 2500 as the instrument used. The second PCR ran for about 6 to 12 cycles and used a J-beta primer mix along with a sample-barcoded 5' primer. Each TCR beta cDNA molecule received a unique molecular identifier from a template-switch 5' adaptor carrying 12 random nucleotides. Each sample yielded at least 2.5 million CDR3-containing paired-end reads. First-strand cDNA synthesis was performed from all RNA using the Mint cDNA synthesis kit, with priming by a TRBC-specific oligonucleotide. Following uracil-DNA glycosylase treatment, all cDNA underwent a first 18-cycle PCR with the universal primers M1SS and BC2_uni_R. Under the source paper's analysis protocol: Each sample was normalized by randomly selecting 1 million high-quality reads, each carrying a distinct molecular identifier. Instead of being binned into consensus sequences, reads that shared molecular identifiers were thrown out. CDR3 identification, clonotype clustering and error correction used MiTCR with a Q25 quality threshold and the strictest error-elimination algorithm. A nonparametric unseen species model using Euler transformation provided a lower-bound estimate of total TCR beta diversity. TCRdb trimmed public reads at Q25 via fastp, called clones via MiXCR and kept in-frame beta chains. Each record represents a unique CDR3 protein, reported with the most common genes and DNA among its rows. The V and J calls reflect TCRdb's pipeline rather than the authors' work. The sample table records approximately 1,000,000 distinct CDR3 sequences; more than 30% of these occur just once. The ten largest clonotypes hold about an eighth of the sample.

The sequence links TRBV7-9 to TRBJ2-1; D gene: possibly TRBD2, on 6 matching bases. This clonotype was sampled from a young man in good health. The source material was blood. This receptor has the CDR3 CANSSLRGSYNEQFF. In nucleotides, the sequence is TGTGCCAACAGCTCATTGCGGGGCTCCTACAATGAGCAGTTCTTC.